Reported below is one TCR beta chain. Its antigen remains unknown. The sample comes from a study of cytomegalovirus exposure and HLA in healthy donors. Findings and limits, study-wide: As was reported, the classifier diagnosed cytomegalovirus status with high specificity and sensitivity. Researchers counted 164 TCR beta chains as cytomegalovirus-associated. The tendency of first-cohort TCR clusters to co-occur in the 110 or so validation repertoires emerged from a later analysis.

Sequenced by immunoSEQ multiplex PCR; TCRdb stores in-frame clones only, minus some. The sample records about 120,000 clones, about 96% being singletons. Per the germline V gene, CDR1 is SNHLY and CDR2 is FYNNEI. V was pared by 11 bases and J by 3 bases, with 20 bases of the junction left unmatched. This CDR3 is built from 19 residues. Separation from the approximately 670-subject first cohort characterized the roughly 130-subject validation cohort, to which the donors belonged. The V and J genes are TRBV2 and TRBJ2-3; TRBD2 matches at 13 bases. Sequencing used PBMCs. The sequence was collected from a man younger than 35 in good health and CMV-seronegative. CDR3 sequence: CASGGGLAGLLSRTDTQYF. The CDR3 nucleotides are TGTGCCTCCGGGGGGGGACTAGCGGGATTATTAAGTAGGACAGATACGCAGTATTTT. The entire variable domain, with the rest obtained from reference TRBV2 and TRBJ2-3, is as follows: EPEVTQTPSHQVTQMGQEVILRCVPISNHLYFYWYRQILGQKVEFLVSFYNNEISEKSEIFDDQFSVERPDGSNFTLKIRSTKLEDSAMYFCASGGGLAGLLSRTDTQYFGPGTRLTVL.